This T cell receptor (beta chain) was documented in a study of early T cells in non-severe SARS-CoV-2 infection. V was pared by 2 bases and J by 2 bases, with 12 bases between. The CDR3 has 15 residues. Germline V gives CDR1 MNHEY, CDR2 SVGEGT. Individually, cDNA molecules had unique molecular identifiers attached to them. MiXCR was run by TCRdb on the 5' RACE reads, yielding one entry per CDR3 protein. The table includes tens of thousands of distinct CDR3 sequences, 3.5% to 4.5% detected once. This clonotype was seen at least ten times. The clonotype comes from an adult who was a healthcare worker with PCR-confirmed SARS-CoV-2 infection or an uninfected control (not recorded which). The J gene is TRBJ2-5, the V gene TRBV6-2 or TRBV6-3, with D perhaps TRBD2 (6 bases). Source material: whole blood. For the CDR3, the DNA is TGTGCCAGCAGTTACCCAGTAGCGGATCAAGAGACCCAGTACTTC. Its translation: CASSYPVADQETQYF.